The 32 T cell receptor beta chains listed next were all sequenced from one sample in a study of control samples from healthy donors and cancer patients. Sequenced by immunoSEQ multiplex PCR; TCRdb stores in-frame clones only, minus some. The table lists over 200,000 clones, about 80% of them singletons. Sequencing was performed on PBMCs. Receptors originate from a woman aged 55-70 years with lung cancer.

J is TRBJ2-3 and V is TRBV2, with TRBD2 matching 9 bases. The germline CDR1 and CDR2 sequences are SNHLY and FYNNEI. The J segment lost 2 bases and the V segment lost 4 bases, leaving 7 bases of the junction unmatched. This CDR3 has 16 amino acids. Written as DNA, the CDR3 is TGTGCCAGCAGTGTCTTGGGCGGGAGGGCCACAGATACGCAGTATTTT. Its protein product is CASSVLGGRATDTQYF.

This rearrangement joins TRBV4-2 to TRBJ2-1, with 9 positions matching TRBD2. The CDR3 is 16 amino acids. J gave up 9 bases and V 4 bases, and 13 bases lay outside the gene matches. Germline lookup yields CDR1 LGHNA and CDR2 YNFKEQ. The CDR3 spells CASSPGAGGPFTEQFF. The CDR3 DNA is TGTGCCAGCAGCCCCGGGGCGGGAGGGCCTTTTACTGAGCAGTTCTTC.

The CDR3 loop is CASSLSGTGVLDTQYF. DNA for the CDR3: TGCGCCAGCAGCTTGTCTGGGACAGGGGTGCTAGATACGCAGTATTTT. The chain couples TRBV5-1 to TRBJ2-3, with TRBD1 identical over 10 bases. Germline CDR1 is SGHRS and CDR2 is YFSETQ. V trimming: 1 base; J trimming: 5 bases; junction bases outside the gene matches: 7. The CDR3 is made up of 16 amino acids. Combining the CDR3 with reference TRBV5-1 and TRBJ2-3 gives the whole variable domain KAGVTQTPRYLIKTRGQQVTLSCSPISGHRSVSWYQQTPGQGLQFLFEYFSETQRNKGNFPGRFSGRQFSNSRSEMNVSTLELGDSALYLCASSLSGTGVLDTQYFGPGTRLTVL.

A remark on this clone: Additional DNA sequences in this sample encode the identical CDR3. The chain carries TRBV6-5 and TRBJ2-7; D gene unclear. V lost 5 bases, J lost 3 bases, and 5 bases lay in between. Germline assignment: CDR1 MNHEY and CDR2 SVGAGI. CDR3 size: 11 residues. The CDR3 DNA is TGTGCCAGCAGTAACCTCTACGAGCAGTACTTC. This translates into CASSNLYEQYF.

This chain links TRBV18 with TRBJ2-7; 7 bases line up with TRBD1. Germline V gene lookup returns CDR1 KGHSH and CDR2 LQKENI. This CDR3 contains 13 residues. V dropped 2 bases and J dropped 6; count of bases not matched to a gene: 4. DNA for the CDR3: TGTGCCAGCTCACCATCGACAGGGCGCGAGCAGTACTTC. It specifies CASSPSTGREQYF.

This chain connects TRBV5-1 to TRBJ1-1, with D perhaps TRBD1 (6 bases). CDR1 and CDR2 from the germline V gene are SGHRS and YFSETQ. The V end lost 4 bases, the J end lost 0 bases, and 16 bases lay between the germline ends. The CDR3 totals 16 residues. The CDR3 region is CASSPGAEYVNTEAFF. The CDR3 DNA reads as TGCGCCAGCAGCCCGGGGGCAGAGTATGTGAACACTGAAGCTTTCTTT.

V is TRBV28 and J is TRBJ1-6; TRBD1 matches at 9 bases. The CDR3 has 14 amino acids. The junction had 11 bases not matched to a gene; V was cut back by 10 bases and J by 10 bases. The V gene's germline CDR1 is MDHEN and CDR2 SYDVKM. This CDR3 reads CANQGQGGASPLHF. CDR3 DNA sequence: TGTGCCAACCAGGGACAGGGTGGCGCATCACCCCTCCACTTT.

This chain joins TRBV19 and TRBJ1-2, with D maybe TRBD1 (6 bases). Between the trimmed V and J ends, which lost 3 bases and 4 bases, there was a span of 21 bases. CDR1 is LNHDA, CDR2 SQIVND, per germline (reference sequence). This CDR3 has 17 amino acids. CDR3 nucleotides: TGTGCCAGTAGTATCCTCGCGCAGGGGATTTCGGGCTATGGCTACACCTTC. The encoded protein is CASSILAQGISGYGYTF.

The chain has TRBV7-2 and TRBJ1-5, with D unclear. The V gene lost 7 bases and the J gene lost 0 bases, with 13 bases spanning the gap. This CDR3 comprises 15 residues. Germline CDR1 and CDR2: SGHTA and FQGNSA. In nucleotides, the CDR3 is TGTGCCAGCACTCTACAAGGGAATAGCAATCAGCCCCAGCATTTT. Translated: CASTLQGNSNQPQHF.

The CDR3 sequence is CASSYSGRETEAFF. The DNA for the CDR3 is TGTGCCAGCAGTTACTCGGGCAGGGAAACTGAAGCTTTCTTT. The rearrangement joins TRBV6-5 to TRBJ1-1; possibly TRBD1 for D (5 bases). V lost 0 bases, J lost 5 bases, and 10 bases lay in between. Per germline, CDR1 MNHEY and CDR2 SVGAGI. CDR3 length equals 14 residues.

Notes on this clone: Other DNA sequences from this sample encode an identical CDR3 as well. CDR3 DNA sequence: TGCGCCAGCAGCTTGGGGACTAGCGGGGGGCCGAGCACAGATACGCAGTATTTT. Translating it yields CASSLGTSGGPSTDTQYF. The V gene is TRBV5-1, the J gene TRBJ2-3; TRBD2 matches at 14 bases. V shed 0 bases and J 0 bases; nucleotides not matched to a gene: 3. The CDR3 length is 18 residues. Germline V gives CDR1 SGHRS, CDR2 YFSETQ. Variable domain in full (rest from reference TRBV5-1 and TRBJ2-3): KAGVTQTPRYLIKTRGQQVTLSCSPISGHRSVSWYQQTPGQGLQFLFEYFSETQRNKGNFPGRFSGRQFSNSRSEMNVSTLELGDSALYLCASSLGTSGGPSTDTQYFGPGTRLTVL.

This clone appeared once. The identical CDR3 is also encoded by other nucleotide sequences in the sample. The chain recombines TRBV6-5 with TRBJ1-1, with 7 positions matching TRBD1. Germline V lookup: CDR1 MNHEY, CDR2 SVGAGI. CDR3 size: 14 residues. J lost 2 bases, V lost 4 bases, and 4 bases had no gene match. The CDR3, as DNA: TGTGCCAGCAGTTTACAGGGGTTAAACACTGAAGCTTTCTTT. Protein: CASSLQGLNTEAFF.

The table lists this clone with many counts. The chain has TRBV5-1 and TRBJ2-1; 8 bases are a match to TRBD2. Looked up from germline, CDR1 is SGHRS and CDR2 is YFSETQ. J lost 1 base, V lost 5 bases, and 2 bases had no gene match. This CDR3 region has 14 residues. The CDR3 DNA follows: TGCGCCAGCAGACCTAGCGGGTCCTACAATGAGCAGTTCTTC. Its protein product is CASRPSGSYNEQFF.

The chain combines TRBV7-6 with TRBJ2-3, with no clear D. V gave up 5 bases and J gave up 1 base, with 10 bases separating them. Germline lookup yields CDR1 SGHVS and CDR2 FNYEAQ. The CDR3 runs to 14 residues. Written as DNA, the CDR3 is TGTGCCAGCAGCCCACCGGGCGGCACAGATACGCAGTATTTT. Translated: CASSPPGGTDTQYF.

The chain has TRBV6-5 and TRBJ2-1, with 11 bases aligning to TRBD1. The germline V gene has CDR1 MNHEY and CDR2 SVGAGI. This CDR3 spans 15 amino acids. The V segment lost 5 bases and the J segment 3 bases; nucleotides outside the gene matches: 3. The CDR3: CASSRDRGFYNEQFF. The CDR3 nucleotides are TGTGCCAGCAGTCGGGACAGGGGGTTCTACAATGAGCAGTTCTTC.

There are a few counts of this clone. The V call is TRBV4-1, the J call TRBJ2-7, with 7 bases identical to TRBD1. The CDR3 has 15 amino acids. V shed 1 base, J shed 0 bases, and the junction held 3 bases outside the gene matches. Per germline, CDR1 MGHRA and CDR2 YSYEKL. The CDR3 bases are TGCGCCAGCAGCCAAGGACAGGGTAGCTCCTACGAGCAGTACTTC. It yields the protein CASSQGQGSSYEQYF.

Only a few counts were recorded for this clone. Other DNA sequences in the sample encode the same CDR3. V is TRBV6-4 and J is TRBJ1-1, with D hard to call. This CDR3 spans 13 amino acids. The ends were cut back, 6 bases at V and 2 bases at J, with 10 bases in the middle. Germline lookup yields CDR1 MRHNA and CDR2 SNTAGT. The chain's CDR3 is CASSRGVNTEAFF. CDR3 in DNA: TGTGCCAGCAGCAGAGGCGTTAACACTGAAGCTTTCTTT.

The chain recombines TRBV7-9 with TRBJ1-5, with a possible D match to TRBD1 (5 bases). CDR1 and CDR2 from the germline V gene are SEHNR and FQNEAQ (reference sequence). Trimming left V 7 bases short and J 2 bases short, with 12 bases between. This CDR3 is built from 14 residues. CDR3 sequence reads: CASTTGGGNQPQHF. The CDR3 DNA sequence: TGTGCCAGCACGACCGGGGGAGGCAATCAGCCCCAGCATTTT. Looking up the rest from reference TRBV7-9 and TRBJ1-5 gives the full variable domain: DTGVSQNPRHKITKRGQNVTFRCDPISEHNRLYWYRQTLGQGPEFLTYFQNEAQLEKSRLLSDRFSAERPKGSFSTLEIQRTEQGDSAMYLCASTTGGGNQPQHFGDGTRLSIL.

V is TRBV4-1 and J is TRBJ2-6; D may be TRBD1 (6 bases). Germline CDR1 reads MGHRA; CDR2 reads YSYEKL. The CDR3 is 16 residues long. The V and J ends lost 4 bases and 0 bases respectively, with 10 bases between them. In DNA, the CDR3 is TGCGCCAGCAGCCCTCAGGGGCCCTCTGGGGCCAACGTCCTGACTTTC. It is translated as CASSPQGPSGANVLTF.

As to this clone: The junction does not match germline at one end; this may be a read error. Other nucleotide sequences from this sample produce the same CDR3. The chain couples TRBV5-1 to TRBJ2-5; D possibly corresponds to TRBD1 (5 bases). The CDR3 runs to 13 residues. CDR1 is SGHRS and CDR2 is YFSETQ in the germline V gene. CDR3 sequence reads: CASSPGQGETQYF. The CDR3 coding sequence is TGCGCTAGCAGCCCCGGACAAGGAGAGACCCAGTACTTC. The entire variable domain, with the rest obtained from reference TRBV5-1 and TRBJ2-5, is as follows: KAGVTQTPRYLIKTRGQQVTLSCSPISGHRSVSWYQQTPGQGLQFLFEYFSETQRNKGNFPGRFSGRQFSNSRSEMNVSTLELGDSALYLCASSPGQGETQYFGPGTRLLVL.

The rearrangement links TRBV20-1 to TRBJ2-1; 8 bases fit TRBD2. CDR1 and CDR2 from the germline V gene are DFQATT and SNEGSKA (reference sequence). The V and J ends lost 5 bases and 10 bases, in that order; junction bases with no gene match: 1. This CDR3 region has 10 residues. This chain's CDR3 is CSALAGEQFF. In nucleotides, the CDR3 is TGCAGTGCTTTAGCGGGGGAGCAGTTCTTC.

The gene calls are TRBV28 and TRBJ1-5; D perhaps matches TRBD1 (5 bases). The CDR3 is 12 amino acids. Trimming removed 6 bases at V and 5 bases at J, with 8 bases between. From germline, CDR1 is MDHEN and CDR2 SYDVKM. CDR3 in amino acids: CASSQGDQPQHF. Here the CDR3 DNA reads TGTGCCAGCAGCCAGGGTGATCAGCCCCAGCATTTT.

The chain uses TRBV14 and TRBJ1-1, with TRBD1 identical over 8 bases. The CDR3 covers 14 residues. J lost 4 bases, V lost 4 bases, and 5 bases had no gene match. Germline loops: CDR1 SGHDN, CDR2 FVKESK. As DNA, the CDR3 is TGTGCCAGCAGCCGAGGACAGGGAGGCACTGAAGCTTTCTTT. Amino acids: CASSRGQGGTEAFF.

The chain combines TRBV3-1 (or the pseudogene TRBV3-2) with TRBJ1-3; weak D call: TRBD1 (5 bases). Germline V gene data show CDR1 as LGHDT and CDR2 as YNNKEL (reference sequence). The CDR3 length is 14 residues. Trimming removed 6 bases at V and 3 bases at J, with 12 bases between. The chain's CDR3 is CASSFGGNGNTIYF. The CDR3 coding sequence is TGTGCCAGCAGTTTCGGGGGTAATGGAAACACCATATATTTT.

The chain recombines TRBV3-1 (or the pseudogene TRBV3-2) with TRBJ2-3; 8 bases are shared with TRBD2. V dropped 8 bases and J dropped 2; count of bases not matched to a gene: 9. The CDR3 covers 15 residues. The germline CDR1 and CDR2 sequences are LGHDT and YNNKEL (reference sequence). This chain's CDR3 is CASGSRLALTDTQYF. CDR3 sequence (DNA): TGTGCCAGCGGGTCCCGACTAGCGCTCACAGATACGCAGTATTTT.

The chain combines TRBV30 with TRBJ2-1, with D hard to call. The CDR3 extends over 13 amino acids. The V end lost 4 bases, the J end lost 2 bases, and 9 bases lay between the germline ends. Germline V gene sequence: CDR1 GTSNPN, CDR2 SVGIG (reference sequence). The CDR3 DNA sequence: TGTGCCTGGAATGCGAGAACCTACAATGAGCAGTTCTTC. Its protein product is CAWNARTYNEQFF.

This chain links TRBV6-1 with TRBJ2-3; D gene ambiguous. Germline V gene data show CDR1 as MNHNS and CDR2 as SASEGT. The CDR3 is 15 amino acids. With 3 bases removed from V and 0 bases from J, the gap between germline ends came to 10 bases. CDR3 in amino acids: CASSERRPSTDTQYF. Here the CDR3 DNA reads TGTGCCAGCAGTGAGAGGCGACCTAGCACAGATACGCAGTATTTT.

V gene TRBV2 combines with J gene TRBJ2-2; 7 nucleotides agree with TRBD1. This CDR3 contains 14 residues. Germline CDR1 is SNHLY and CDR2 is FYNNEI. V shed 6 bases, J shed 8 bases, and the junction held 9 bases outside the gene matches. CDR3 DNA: TGTGCCAGCAGACCGGACAGGTCTGGGGGGGAGCTGTTTTTT. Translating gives CASRPDRSGGELFF.

CDR3 nucleotides: TGCGCCAGCAGCTTGTACTCTGCCAGAATGTTAACGGGGGAGCTGTTTTTT. It specifies CASSLYSARMLTGELFF. This chain links TRBV5-1 with TRBJ2-2; D is unclear. Germline values: CDR1 SGHRS, CDR2 YFSETQ. This CDR3 is built from 17 residues. V was shortened by 1 base and J by 8 bases, with 21 bases between the two germline ends.

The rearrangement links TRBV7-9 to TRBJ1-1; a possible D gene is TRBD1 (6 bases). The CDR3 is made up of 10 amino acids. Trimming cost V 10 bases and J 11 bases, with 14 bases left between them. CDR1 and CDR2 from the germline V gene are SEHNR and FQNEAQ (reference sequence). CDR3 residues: CAITGTKAFF. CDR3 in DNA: TGTGCCATCACCGGGACAAAGGCTTTCTTT.

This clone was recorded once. The CDR3 is CASSQGGVHGYTF. The CDR3 DNA reads as TGTGCCAGCAGCCAAGGGGGAGTGCATGGCTACACCTTC. The chain employs TRBV3-1 (or the pseudogene TRBV3-2) and TRBJ1-2; no clear D gene. V lost 1 base, J lost 6 bases, and 9 bases lay in between. There are 13 residues in the CDR3. Germline V CDR1 and CDR2: LGHDT, YNNKEL (reference sequence).

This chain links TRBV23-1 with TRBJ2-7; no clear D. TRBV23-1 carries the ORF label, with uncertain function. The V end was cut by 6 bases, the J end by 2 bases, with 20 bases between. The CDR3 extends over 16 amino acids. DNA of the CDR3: TGCGCCAGCAGCCGGCGGCGCCCCCGGATTACCTACGAGCAGTACTTC. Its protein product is CASSRRRPRITYEQYF.